This T cell receptor beta chain was captured in a study of T cell changes during pregnancy in multiple sclerosis. Produced via immunoSEQ multiplex PCR; TCRdb's table is partial and in-frame only. The data hold roughly 22,000 clones, with approximately 90% observed a single time. Per the germline V gene, CDR1 is MDHEN and CDR2 is SYDVKM. The V gene lost 5 bases and the J gene lost 11 bases, with 22 bases spanning the gap. The CDR3 loop spans 14 amino acids. This receptor was obtained from a female donor in good health, enrolled as a control in a pregnancy study. The V gene is TRBV28, the J gene TRBJ2-7; D may be TRBD1 (5 bases). The source was CD4+ T cells from peripheral blood mononuclear cells, collected after pregnancy. The CDR3 DNA sequence: TGTGCCAGCAGTCCCCCTGTTCGGACACAAAGGAAGTACTTC. This encodes CASSPPVRTQRKYF.